A selection of T cell receptor beta chains follows, all from one sample in a study of shared clonotypes between healthy human individuals. Sequencing was performed with immunoSEQ multiplex PCR; in TCRdb, only in-frame clones are kept and a portion is missing. The data contain about 2 million clones, over 85% of them seen just once; the ten biggest clones take up roughly 1%. Sequenced sample: naive CD8+ T cells sorted from blood. All receptors come from a man between 18 and 35 years old in good health. Both conserved end residues are trimmed from each CDR3. The D gene is left open where the match is weak. Expanded clones get a size class; other rows say once, few or many, or leave the size out.

CDR3 protein: ASSKGGNLRETQY; D gene: -; CDR3 length: 13; J gene: TRBJ2-5; V gene: TRBV5-6; clone size: -
CDR3 protein: ASSQVEGEQNGYT; D gene: -; CDR3 length: 13; J gene: TRBJ1-2; V gene: TRBV4-2; clone size: -
CDR3 protein: ASSLVNILAGVGEQY; D gene: TRBD2; CDR3 length: 15; J gene: TRBJ2-7; V gene: TRBV5-1; clone size: -
CDR3 protein: ASSQENLDSYNEQF; D gene: -; CDR3 length: 14; J gene: TRBJ2-1; V gene: TRBV4-1; clone size: -
CDR3 protein: ASSPGGAENEQF; D gene: TRBD2; CDR3 length: 12; J gene: TRBJ2-1; V gene: TRBV4-2; clone size: -
CDR3 protein: ASSPGDFDTGELF; D gene: -; CDR3 length: 13; J gene: TRBJ2-2; V gene: TRBV4-1; clone size: -
CDR3 protein: ASSLDRNTEAF; D gene: -; CDR3 length: 11; J gene: TRBJ1-1; V gene: TRBV4-1; clone size: -
CDR3 protein: ASSLVGSSSPSSYNEQF; D gene: -; CDR3 length: 17; J gene: TRBJ2-1; V gene: TRBV11-2; clone size: -
CDR3 protein: ASSYSLEGRTEAF; D gene: -; CDR3 length: 13; J gene: TRBJ1-1; V gene: TRBV6-5; clone size: -
CDR3 protein: ASSLAEGRFYEQY; D gene: -; CDR3 length: 13; J gene: TRBJ2-7; V gene: TRBV5-1; clone size: -
CDR3 protein: ASTPGQGALEAF; D gene: TRBD1; CDR3 length: 12; J gene: TRBJ1-1; V gene: TRBV6-5; clone size: -
CDR3 protein: ASSIGAGPTDTQY; D gene: -; CDR3 length: 13; J gene: TRBJ2-3; V gene: TRBV19; clone size: -
CDR3 protein: ASSLFRDGEQF; D gene: -; CDR3 length: 11; J gene: TRBJ2-1; V gene: TRBV28; clone size: -
CDR3 protein: ASSERDRGSETQY; D gene: TRBD1; CDR3 length: 13; J gene: TRBJ2-5; V gene: TRBV25-1; clone size: -
CDR3 protein: ASVDRALAGRETQY; D gene: TRBD2; CDR3 length: 14; J gene: TRBJ2-5; V gene: TRBV2; clone size: -
CDR3 protein: ASSLSSAYEQY; D gene: -; CDR3 length: 11; J gene: TRBJ2-7; V gene: TRBV27; clone size: -
CDR3 protein: ASSFDRINTGELF; D gene: -; CDR3 length: 13; J gene: TRBJ2-2; V gene: TRBV27; clone size: -
CDR3 protein: AWDEGVGEAF; D gene: -; CDR3 length: 10; J gene: TRBJ1-1; V gene: TRBV30; clone size: -
CDR3 protein: ASSNLERNQPQH; D gene: -; CDR3 length: 12; J gene: TRBJ1-5; V gene: TRBV21-1; clone size: -
CDR3 protein: ASGLPRRRWVNTEAF; D gene: -; CDR3 length: 15; J gene: TRBJ1-1; V gene: TRBV12-5; clone size: once
CDR3 protein: ASSEELPEQY; D gene: -; CDR3 length: 10; J gene: TRBJ2-7; V gene: TRBV2; clone size: -
CDR3 protein: ASSGGLGYSPLH; D gene: -; CDR3 length: 12; J gene: TRBJ1-6; V gene: TRBV4-3; clone size: -
CDR3 protein: ASSNAPNTEAF; D gene: -; CDR3 length: 11; J gene: TRBJ1-1; V gene: TRBV25-1; clone size: -
CDR3 protein: ASSSLPVQGVKNIQY; D gene: TRBD1; CDR3 length: 15; J gene: TRBJ2-4; V gene: TRBV5-1; clone size: -
CDR3 protein: ASIAGGDQPQH; D gene: TRBD1; CDR3 length: 11; J gene: TRBJ1-5; V gene: TRBV7-7; clone size: -
CDR3 protein: ASRTSLHNEQF; D gene: -; CDR3 length: 11; J gene: TRBJ2-1; V gene: TRBV5-6; clone size: -
CDR3 protein: SVEDGGYNEQF; D gene: -; CDR3 length: 11; J gene: TRBJ2-1; V gene: TRBV29-1; clone size: -
CDR3 protein: ASLPLGQGTNEQF; D gene: TRBD1; CDR3 length: 13; J gene: TRBJ2-1; V gene: TRBV27; clone size: -
CDR3 protein: ASSHTPGGDTEAF; D gene: -; CDR3 length: 13; J gene: TRBJ1-1; V gene: TRBV4-3; clone size: -
CDR3 protein: ASSYDRTYEQY; D gene: -; CDR3 length: 11; J gene: TRBJ2-7; V gene: TRBV6-6; clone size: -
CDR3 protein: ASSLDGDTDTQY; D gene: -; CDR3 length: 12; J gene: TRBJ2-3; V gene: TRBV11-2; clone size: -
CDR3 protein: ASSFQQGAIELGNTIY; D gene: TRBD1; CDR3 length: 16; J gene: TRBJ1-3; V gene: TRBV7-9; clone size: -
CDR3 protein: ASSTGQGSYEQY; D gene: -; CDR3 length: 12; J gene: TRBJ2-7; V gene: TRBV5-6; clone size: -
CDR3 protein: ASSPRQSGRDTDTQY; D gene: TRBD2; CDR3 length: 15; J gene: TRBJ2-3; V gene: TRBV4-1; clone size: -
CDR3 protein: ASSSHSSTDTQY; D gene: -; CDR3 length: 12; J gene: TRBJ2-3; V gene: TRBV27; clone size: -
CDR3 protein: ASSFGLTYEQY; D gene: -; CDR3 length: 11; J gene: TRBJ2-7; V gene: TRBV5-1; clone size: -
CDR3 protein: ASSLVSGQSSYEQY; D gene: TRBD1; CDR3 length: 14; J gene: TRBJ2-7; V gene: TRBV11-2; clone size: -
CDR3 protein: ASSDGTYTGELF; D gene: -; CDR3 length: 12; J gene: TRBJ2-2; V gene: TRBV5-1; clone size: -
CDR3 protein: ASSKDRGTEAF; D gene: TRBD1; CDR3 length: 11; J gene: TRBJ1-1; V gene: TRBV13; clone size: -
CDR3 protein: ASSVAGEFEQY; D gene: -; CDR3 length: 11; J gene: TRBJ2-7; V gene: TRBV6-5; clone size: few
CDR3 protein: ASSLDAGADGYT; D gene: -; CDR3 length: 12; J gene: TRBJ1-2; V gene: TRBV7-9; clone size: -
CDR3 protein: ASSIDIEHYEQY; D gene: -; CDR3 length: 12; J gene: TRBJ2-7; V gene: TRBV19; clone size: once
CDR3 protein: ASSPGLAGEGNFYEQY; D gene: TRBD2; CDR3 length: 16; J gene: TRBJ2-7; V gene: TRBV18; clone size: -
CDR3 protein: ASSYHRGETQY; D gene: TRBD1; CDR3 length: 11; J gene: TRBJ2-5; V gene: TRBV11-2; clone size: -
CDR3 protein: ASRSTGQQGETQY; D gene: -; CDR3 length: 13; J gene: TRBJ2-5; V gene: TRBV7-9; clone size: -